This TCR beta chain was captured in a study of cytomegalovirus exposure and HLA in healthy donors. Overall study findings and caveats: Sequencing probably produced one cluster of sequence variants that were highly shared. An assumption of roughly uniform sequencing depth across donors underlay the presence/absence analyses.

The PCR employed 60 Vbeta primers together with 13 Jbeta primers. The assay was immunoSEQ multiplex PCR, and TCRdb's table has in-frame clones only and misses some. The sample has 130,000 to 150,000 clones, 60% to 85% seen once. With respect to this clone: Its antigen is still unknown.

The CDR3 loop spans 16 amino acids. The junction had 5 bases not matched to a gene; V was cut back by 2 bases and J by 3 bases. Germline assignment: CDR1 LNHNV and CDR2 YYDKDF (reference sequence). The source is a man in his late teens or twenties in good health and CMV-seronegative. V and J are TRBV15 and TRBJ2-2; 8 bases agree with TRBD1. Sequencing was done on a sample of PBMCs. The CDR3 region has the DNA TGTGCCACCAGCAGAATTACAGGGGGTGACACCGGGGAGCTGTTTTTT. Amino acids: CATSRITGGDTGELFF.